The 5 T cell receptor beta chains below were found in one sample sequenced in a study of T cells in Graves' hyperthyroidism and ophthalmopathy. The CDR3 regions of TCR beta were amplified from RNA transcripts. HTBI primers were employed in a first-round RT-PCR of the TCR CDR3. TCRdb analysed the multiplex PCR reads with MiXCR anew, one entry per CDR3 protein. There are a few hundred thousand distinct CDR3 sequences in the sample; roughly 15% occur only once, and 25% to 30% lies in the top ten. The sample was blood. The receptor set was obtained from a woman in her twenties or thirties with Graves' ophthalmopathy.

In this sample, this clonotype turned up many times. V usage is TRBV28 and J usage is TRBJ1-2; TRBD1 matches 8 bases. CDR1 and CDR2 from the germline V gene are MDHEN and SYDVKM. Trimming cost V 3 bases and J 7 bases; bases outside gene matches: 4. This CDR3 is built from 13 residues. The CDR3, as DNA: TGTGCCAGCAGTTTGACAGGGGCCCCTGGCTACACCTTC. Protein: CASSLTGAPGYTF.

This clonotype showed up just a few times. This chain joins TRBV6-2 or TRBV6-3 and TRBJ2-3; D is unclear. Germline values: CDR1 MNHEY, CDR2 SVGEGT. This CDR3 spans 12 amino acids. V lost 2 bases to trimming and J lost 6 bases, with 6 bases between them. The CDR3 DNA sequence: TGTGCCAGCAGTTACCAAACGGATACGCAGTATTTT. Encoded protein: CASSYQTDTQYF.

This clonotype has a count of ten or more. The chain is built from TRBV12-3 or TRBV12-4 and TRBJ2-1; the D gene is possibly TRBD1 (6 bases). Trimming left V 1 base short and J 4 bases short, with 17 bases between. CDR3 length equals 17 residues. The CDR3 bases are TGTGCCAGCAGTTTAGGGCACAGGGTTTGGGGGTACAATGAGCAGTTCTTC. Translated, it gives CASSLGHRVWGYNEQFF.

This clonotype was seen at least ten times. The CDR3 here is CASSLEPPSSYNEQFF. The CDR3 nucleotides are TGTGCCAGCAGCTTAGAACCCCCAAGCTCCTACAATGAGCAGTTCTTC. The gene calls are TRBV11-2 and TRBJ2-1; D gene ambiguous. Trimming took off 0 bases at V and 0 bases at J, with 9 bases between the two ends. The CDR3 has 16 residues. Germline lookup yields CDR1 SGHAT and CDR2 FQNNGV.

This CDR3 reads CASSLDASGKEGETQYF. The CDR3 DNA reads as TGCGCCAGCAGCTTGGATGCTAGCGGGAAGGAAGGAGAGACCCAGTACTTC. The chain links TRBV5-1 to TRBJ2-5; TRBD2 matches at 9 bases. The CDR3 contains 17 residues. CDR1 SGHRS and CDR2 YFSETQ come from the germline V gene. Trimming took 0 bases from V and 4 from J; bases not matched to a gene: 10.